These 16 T cell receptor beta chains came from one sample sequenced in a study of T cell responses to AZD1222 COVID-19 vaccine. TCRdb keeps only in-frame clones here, not all; method: immunoSEQ multiplex PCR. The table includes 55,000 to 65,000 clones, approximately 85% detected once. Sequences were derived from peripheral blood, sampled on day 0 of AZD1222 vaccination. Source of these receptors: an adult in good health.

This chain uses TRBV5-4 with TRBJ2-2; D could derive from TRBD1 or TRBD2 (5 bases each). V lost 3 bases and J lost 4, with 13 bases in between. The CDR3 totals 15 residues. In germline, CDR1 is SGHNT, CDR2 YYREEE (reference sequence). In DNA form, the CDR3 reads TGTGCCAGCAGCTATTCCGGGACCGGCACCGGGGAGCTGTTTTTT. Protein sequence: CASSYSGTGTGELFF.

J is TRBJ2-5 and V is TRBV27; D might be TRBD1 or TRBD2, each matching 6 bases. The germline V gene has CDR1 MNHEY and CDR2 SMNVEV (reference sequence). Trimming cost V 6 bases and J 1 base, with 12 bases left between them. This CDR3 has 14 amino acids. The CDR3: CASSPGGIQETQYF. CDR3 DNA sequence: TGTGCCAGCAGCCCCGGGGGCATCCAAGAGACCCAGTACTTC.

The V gene is TRBV6-5, the J gene TRBJ1-3; no clear D gene. Trimming shortened V by 10 bases and J by 0 bases, and 10 bases separated the two germline ends. From germline, CDR1 is MNHEY and CDR2 SVGAGI. The CDR3 is 13 amino acids. CDR3 protein: CATGENSGNTIYF. In DNA, the CDR3 is TGTGCCACCGGGGAGAACTCTGGAAACACCATATATTTT.

The chain couples TRBV7-9 to TRBJ1-4; D not resolved. Germline V lookup: CDR1 SEHNR, CDR2 FQNEAQ (reference sequence). This CDR3 is 16 amino acids long. Trimming removed 5 bases at V and 4 bases at J, with 17 bases between. The CDR3, as DNA: TGTGCCAGCAGCCCCCTGGCGAGGGCCGATAATGAAAAACTGTTTTTT. This encodes CASSPLARADNEKLFF.

Note on this clone: Its ends do not fully match the called genes, so a read error is possible. CDR3 DNA: TGTGCTAGCAGCTTAGGGACAGGGGATGAGACCCAGTACTTC. Protein product: CASSLGTGDETQYF. The chain uses TRBV7-7 and TRBJ2-5; TRBD1 agrees at 10 bases. Germline V CDR1 and CDR2: SSHAT, FNYEAQ (reference sequence). CDR3 length: 14 amino acids.

The genes are TRBV19 and TRBJ1-2, with a tentative D call TRBD1 (5 bases). CDR1 is LNHDA, CDR2 SQIVND, per germline (reference sequence). V lost 5 bases and J lost 4, with 14 bases in between. The CDR3 totals 14 residues. CDR3 DNA sequence: TGTGCCAGTAGTGTAGCGCAGGGTGCCTATGGCTACACCTTC. Translated: CASSVAQGAYGYTF.

The rearrangement links TRBV27 to TRBJ1-1, with a possible D match to TRBD1 (6 bases). Trimming shortened V by 7 bases and J by 1 base, and 16 bases separated the two germline ends. The CDR3 has 15 amino acids. In germline, CDR1 is MNHEY, CDR2 SMNVEV (reference sequence). DNA of the CDR3: TGTGCCAGCAAGATTCAGGGGCCCCCGAACACTGAAGCTTTCTTT. Translating it yields CASKIQGPPNTEAFF.

The chain carries TRBV19 and TRBJ1-2; tentatively, D is TRBD1 (5 bases). V lost 8 bases and J 3 bases, leaving 16 bases between the germline ends. The CDR3 spans 14 residues. Germline loops: CDR1 LNHDA, CDR2 SQIVND (reference sequence). The CDR3 protein is CASWTAGRHYGYTF. CDR3 sequence (DNA): TGTGCCAGTTGGACTGCAGGGCGTCACTATGGCTACACCTTC.

V usage is TRBV19 and J usage is TRBJ1-6; D is unresolved. The V gene lost 8 bases and the J gene lost 12 bases, with 20 bases spanning the gap. Germline V lookup: CDR1 LNHDA, CDR2 SQIVND (reference sequence). The CDR3 length is 14 residues. Here the CDR3 reads CASGNLIDALPLHF. DNA of the CDR3: TGTGCCAGTGGAAACTTGATAGACGCGCTACCCCTCCACTTT.

This chain connects TRBV18 to TRBJ2-2, with D possibly being TRBD1 (6 bases). There are 15 residues in the CDR3. Germline lookup yields CDR1 KGHSH and CDR2 LQKENI. V gave up 1 base and J gave up 5 bases, with 11 bases separating them. The CDR3 nucleotides are TGTGCCAGCTCACCACAACAGGGAAGGACCGGGGAGCTGTTTTTT. Residues: CASSPQQGRTGELFF. Supplemented by reference TRBV18 and TRBJ2-2, the full variable domain reads NAGVMQNPRHLVRRRGQEARLRCSPMKGHSHVYWYRQLPEEGLKFMVYLQKENIIDESGMPKERFSAEFPKEGPSILRIQQVVRGDSAAYFCASSPQQGRTGELFFGEGSRLTVL.

The chain has TRBV5-1 and TRBJ2-7, with D unresolved. CDR3 length: 12 residues. The V gene's germline CDR1 is SGHRS and CDR2 YFSETQ. Trimming removed 4 bases at V and 3 bases at J, with 8 bases between. CDR3 sequence: CASSITDYEQYF. The CDR3 DNA sequence: TGCGCCAGCAGCATAACTGACTACGAGCAGTACTTC.

The chain has TRBV5-1 and TRBJ2-5; 13 nucleotides line up with TRBD2. V gave up 0 bases and J gave up 1 base; unmatched junction bases: 3. The CDR3 has 17 residues. Germline assignment: CDR1 SGHRS and CDR2 YFSETQ. CDR3: CASSLGGLAGAQETQYF. In DNA form, the CDR3 reads TGCGCCAGCAGCTTGGGCGGACTAGCGGGGGCCCAAGAGACCCAGTACTTC.

V is TRBV18 and J is TRBJ2-5; a weak D match, TRBD1 (6 bases). Trimming left V 3 bases short and J 4 bases short, with 9 bases between. The CDR3 totals 13 residues. Germline CDR1 KGHSH, CDR2 LQKENI. The CDR3 region has the DNA TGTGCCAGCTCACCGTTCAGGGGAGAGACCCAGTACTTC. It translates to CASSPFRGETQYF.

The chain recombines TRBV2 with TRBJ1-4, with TRBD1 matching 7 bases. The V gene's germline CDR1 is SNHLY and CDR2 FYNNEI. The V and J ends lost 6 bases and 10 bases, in that order; junction bases with no gene match: 14. This CDR3 has 15 amino acids. CDR3 sequence: CASSPTDRSVGKLFF. The CDR3 DNA follows: TGTGCCAGCAGCCCCACGGACAGGTCCGTTGGAAAACTGTTTTTT.

V gene TRBV27 combines with J gene TRBJ2-7, with D possibly matching TRBD2 (5 bases). Germline CDR1 reads MNHEY; CDR2 reads SMNVEV (reference sequence). V was cut by 5 bases and J by 0 bases, with 14 bases left in between. The CDR3 is 15 residues long. Written as DNA, the CDR3 is TGTGCCAGCAGTCCGGCCGCGGGCCGCTCCTACGAGCAGTACTTC. This codes for CASSPAAGRSYEQYF.

This sequence joins TRBV18 and TRBJ1-4, with a tentative D call TRBD1 (5 bases). Trimming stripped 6 bases from V and 3 bases from J, with 14 bases between. The CDR3 extends over 15 amino acids. Germline V gene lookup returns CDR1 KGHSH and CDR2 LQKENI. In DNA, the CDR3 is TGTGCCAGCTCTGCGACGCAGGGCCCTAATGAAAAACTGTTTTTT. Protein product: CASSATQGPNEKLFF. The full variable domain, rest sourced from reference TRBV18 and TRBJ1-4, is NAGVMQNPRHLVRRRGQEARLRCSPMKGHSHVYWYRQLPEEGLKFMVYLQKENIIDESGMPKERFSAEFPKEGPSILRIQQVVRGDSAAYFCASSATQGPNEKLFFGSGTQLSVL.